This paragraph covers one TCR beta chain sequence. This specimen belongs to a study of technical replicates of blood from a few donors. V was clipped by 2 bases and J by 2 bases, with 19 bases between them. The CDR3 covers 18 residues. The germline V gene has CDR1 MNHNS and CDR2 SASEGT. Using immunoSEQ multiplex PCR, the repertoire was profiled, and TCRdb retains in-frame clones only, with some absent. The sample shows about 100,000 clones, under 97% of them seen only once. The chain is built from TRBV6-1 and TRBJ1-5, with D perhaps matching TRBD1 (5 bases). This sequence was found in a human donor in good health. The source material was T cells isolated from PBMCs. In DNA, the CDR3 is TGTGCCAGCAGTGAATCATTGGGGGGGGGTTATGGCAATCAGCCCCAGCATTTT. This translates into CASSESLGGGYGNQPQHF.